This T cell receptor beta chain was identified during a study of memory CD4+ T cells and cytomegalovirus serostatus. About this clone itself: The antigen is undetermined.

Single viable CD3+CD4+CD8-CD45RO+ cells were sorted as the memory CD4+ T cells. The ends were cut back, 5 bases at V and 1 base at J, with 22 bases in the middle. CDR1 and CDR2 from the germline V gene are SGHNT and YENEEA. The CDR3 extends over 18 amino acids. Whole-study results and caveats: CMV serostatus prediction reached median AUC roughly 0.95, or 0.91 with US-trained model. The CMV-associated TCR signature appears largely within the CD4+ memory repertoire.

Authors' data handling: Out-of-frame sequences were removed, leaving 2,000,000 or so distinct TCRbeta sequences. Clones were sequenced by immunoSEQ multiplex PCR, and TCRdb holds only the in-frame ones, with some missing. Clonal size and the V and J genes are those of that table, whereas D and trimming came from the DNA. The profile shows around 50,000 clones, roughly 81% of them singletons. The TCR was taken from an adult in good health and CMV-seronegative. Material: memory CD4+ T cells from blood. V is TRBV11-3 and J is TRBJ2-3, with D unresolved. Written as DNA, the CDR3 is TGTGCCAGCAGCGGCAGGATACCATATTCCCCTCGCACAGATACGCAGTATTTT. Translated, it gives CASSGRIPYSPRTDTQYF. The full variable domain, in which reference TRBV11-3 and TRBJ2-3 provide the parts outside the CDR3, is EAGVVQSPRYKIIEKKQPVAFWCNPISGHNTLYWYLQNLGQGPELLIRYENEEAVDDSQLPKDRFSAERLKGVDSTLKIQPAELGDSAVYLCASSGRIPYSPRTDTQYFGPGTRLTVL.